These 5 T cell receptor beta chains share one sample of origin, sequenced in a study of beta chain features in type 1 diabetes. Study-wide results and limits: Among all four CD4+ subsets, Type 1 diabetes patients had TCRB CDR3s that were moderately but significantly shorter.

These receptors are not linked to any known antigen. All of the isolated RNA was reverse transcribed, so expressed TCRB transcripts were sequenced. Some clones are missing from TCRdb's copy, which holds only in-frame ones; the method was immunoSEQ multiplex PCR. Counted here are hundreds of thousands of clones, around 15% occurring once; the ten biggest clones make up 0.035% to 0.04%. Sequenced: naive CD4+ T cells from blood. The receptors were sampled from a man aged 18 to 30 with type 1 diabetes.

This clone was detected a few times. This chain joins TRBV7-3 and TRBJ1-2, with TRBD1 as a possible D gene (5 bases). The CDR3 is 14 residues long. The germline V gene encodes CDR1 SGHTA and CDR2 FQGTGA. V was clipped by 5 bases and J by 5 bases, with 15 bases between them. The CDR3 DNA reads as TGTGCCAGCAGCCCCGGGGACGCTACATATGGCTACACCTTC. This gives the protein CASSPGDATYGYTF.

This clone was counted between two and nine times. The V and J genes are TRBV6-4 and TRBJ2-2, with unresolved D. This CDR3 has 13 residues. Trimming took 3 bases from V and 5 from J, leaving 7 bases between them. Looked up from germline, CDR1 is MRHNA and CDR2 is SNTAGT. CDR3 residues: CASSERFTGELFF. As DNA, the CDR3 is TGTGCCAGCAGTGAGCGGTTTACCGGGGAGCTGTTTTTT.

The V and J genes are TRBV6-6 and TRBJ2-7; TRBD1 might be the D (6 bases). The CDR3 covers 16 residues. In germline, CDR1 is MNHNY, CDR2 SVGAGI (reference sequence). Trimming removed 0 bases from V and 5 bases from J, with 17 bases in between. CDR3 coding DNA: TGTGCCAGCAGTTACTCATGGCAGGGGATAAACGACGAGCAGTACTTC. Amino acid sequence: CASSYSWQGINDEQYF.

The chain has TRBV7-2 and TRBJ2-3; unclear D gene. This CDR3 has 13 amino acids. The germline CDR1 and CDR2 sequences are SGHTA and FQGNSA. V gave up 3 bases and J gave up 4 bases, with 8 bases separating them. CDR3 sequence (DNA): TGTGCCAGCAGCTTTGGCCGAGCAGATACGCAGTATTTT. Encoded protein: CASSFGRADTQYF.

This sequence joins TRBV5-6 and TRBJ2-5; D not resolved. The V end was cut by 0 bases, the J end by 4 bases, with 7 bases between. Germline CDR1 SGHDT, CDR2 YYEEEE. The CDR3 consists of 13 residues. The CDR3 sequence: CASSLEGPETQYF. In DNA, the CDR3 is TGTGCCAGCAGCTTGGAAGGGCCAGAGACCCAGTACTTC.